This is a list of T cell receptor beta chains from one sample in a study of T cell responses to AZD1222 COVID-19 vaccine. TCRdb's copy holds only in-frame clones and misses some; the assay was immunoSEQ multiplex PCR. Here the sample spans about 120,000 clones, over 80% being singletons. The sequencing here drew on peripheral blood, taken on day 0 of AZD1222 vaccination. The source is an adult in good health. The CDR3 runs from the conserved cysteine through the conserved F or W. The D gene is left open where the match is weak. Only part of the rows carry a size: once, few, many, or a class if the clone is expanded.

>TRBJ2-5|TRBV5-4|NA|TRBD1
TGTGCCAGCAGCTTGGGGGAAAACAGGGGACAAGAGACCCAGTACTTC
CASSLGENRGQETQYF
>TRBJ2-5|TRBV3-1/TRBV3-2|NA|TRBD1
TGTGCCAGCAGCCAAGGGACAGGGGGCCGGTACTTC
CASSQGTGGRYF
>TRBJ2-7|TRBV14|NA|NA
TGTGCCAGCAGCCAAATAGGACTAATCTACGAGCAGTACTTC
CASSQIGLIYEQYF
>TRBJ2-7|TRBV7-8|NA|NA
TGTGCCAGCAGCTTAGGAGGGTGGCTGGATGGAACCGCCGAGCAGTACTTC
CASSLGGWLDGTAEQYF
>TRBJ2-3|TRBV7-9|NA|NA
TGTGCCAGCAGCTGGGTTACAGATACGCAGTATTTT
CASSWVTDTQYF
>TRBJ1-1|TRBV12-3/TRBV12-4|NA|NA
TGTGCCAGCACCGAGACAGAACACACTGAAGCTTTCTTT
CASTETEHTEAFF
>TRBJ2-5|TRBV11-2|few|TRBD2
TGTGCCAGCAGCTGGCGGGGACTAGCGGGAGATGGAGAGACCCAGTACTTC
CASSWRGLAGDGETQYF
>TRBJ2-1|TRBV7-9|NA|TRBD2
TGTGCCAGCAGCTCTAGCTCCGGGACTAGCGCCTACAATGAGCAGTTCTTC
CASSSSSGTSAYNEQFF
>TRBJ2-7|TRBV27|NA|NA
TGTGCCACCTCGGGGGCTAGCGCTTACGAGCAGTACTTC
CATSGASAYEQYF
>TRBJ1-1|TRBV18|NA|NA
TGTGCCAGCTCATCGCCGGGACTTCCCTCGGGCACTGAAGCTTTCTTT
CASSSPGLPSGTEAFF
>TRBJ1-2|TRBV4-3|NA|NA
TGCGCCAGCAGCCAAGATCGGTCGGACGACTATGGCTACACCTTC
CASSQDRSDDYGYTF
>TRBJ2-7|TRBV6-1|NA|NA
TGTGCCAGCAGTGAAAGACTGGCAGTTAGCTCCTACGAGCAGTACTTC
CASSERLAVSSYEQYF
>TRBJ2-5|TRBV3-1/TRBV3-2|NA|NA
TGTGCCAGCAGCCAAGGGGGAGAGACCCAGTACTTC
CASSQGGETQYF
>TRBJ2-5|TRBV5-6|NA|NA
TGTGCCAGCAGCCCAGGGTTGGGGTACCAAGAGACCCAGTACTTC
CASSPGLGYQETQYF
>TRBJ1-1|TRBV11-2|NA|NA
TGTGCCAGCAGCTTGGAACAGGGAGGCGGAGCTTTCTTT
CASSLEQGGGAFF
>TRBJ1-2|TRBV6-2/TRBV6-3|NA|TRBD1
TGTGCCAGCAGTCGTCCTTGGGACAGGGGAAACTTTGGCTACACCTTC
CASSRPWDRGNFGYTF
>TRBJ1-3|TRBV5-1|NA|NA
TGCGCCAGCAGCCCGGGTGGGCCTCTTAGCTCTGGAAACACCATATATTTT
CASSPGGPLSSGNTIYF
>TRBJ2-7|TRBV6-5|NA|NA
TGTGCCAGCAGTTACTGGGGGCGGGGTTTTGACGAGCAGTACTTC
CASSYWGRGFDEQYF
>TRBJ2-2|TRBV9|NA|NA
TGTGCCAGCAGCGTAGCTGGAAGTACCCCCGGGGAGCTGTTTTTT
CASSVAGSTPGELFF
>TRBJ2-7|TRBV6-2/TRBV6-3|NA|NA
TGTGCCAGCAGTCATACGACACCCGACGAGCAGTACTTC
CASSHTTPDEQYF
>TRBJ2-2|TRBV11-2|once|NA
TGTGCCAGCAGCTTAGTTAAGGGGGAGCTGTTTTTT
CASSLVKGELFF
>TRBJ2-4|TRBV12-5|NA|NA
TGTGCTAGTGGCGGCAGTGCATCCAAAAACATTCAGTACTTC
CASGGSASKNIQYF
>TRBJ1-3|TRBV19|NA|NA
TGTGCCAGTAGTATCTTGACGGCCTCTGGAAACACCATATATTTT
CASSILTASGNTIYF
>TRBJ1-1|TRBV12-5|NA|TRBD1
TGTGCTAGTGGTTTACACGGGACAGGGGACCGGGACACTGAAGCTTTCTTT
CASGLHGTGDRDTEAFF
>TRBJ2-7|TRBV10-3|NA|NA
TGTGCCATCAGGGGGTGGACGACCGGGGAAAACGAGCAGTACTTC
CAIRGWTTGENEQYF
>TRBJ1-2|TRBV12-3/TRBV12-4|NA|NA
TGTGCCAGCGCGGTCGGGTTCCGGGAAGGCTACACCTTC
CASAVGFREGYTF
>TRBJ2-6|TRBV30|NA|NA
TGTGCCTGGAGTTGGGGATCTGGGGCCAACGTCCTGACTTTC
CAWSWGSGANVLTF
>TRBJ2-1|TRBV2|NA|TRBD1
TGTGCCAGCAGTGAAAGGGACAGCACCTACAATGAGCAGTTCTTC
CASSERDSTYNEQFF
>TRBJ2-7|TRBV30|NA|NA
TGTGCCTGGAGTGTACGAGTTCGGGGAGCCCCAAACTACGAGCAGTACTTC
CAWSVRVRGAPNYEQYF
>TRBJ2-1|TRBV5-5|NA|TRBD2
TGTGCCAGCAGCCCCGGGACTAGCGTTTACAATGAGCAGTTCTTC
CASSPGTSVYNEQFF
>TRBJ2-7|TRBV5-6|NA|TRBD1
TGTGCCAGCACATCCCGGTGGGACAGCTCCTACGAGCAGTACTTC
CASTSRWDSSYEQYF
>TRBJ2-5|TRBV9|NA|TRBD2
TGTGCCAGCAGCGTATTTAGCGGGGGAAAACAAGAGACCCAGTACTTC
CASSVFSGGKQETQYF
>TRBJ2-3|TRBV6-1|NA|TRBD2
TGTGCCAGCAGTGCAAGTCGGACTAGCGGGGGGGTCGGAGATACGCAGTATTTT
CASSASRTSGGVGDTQYF
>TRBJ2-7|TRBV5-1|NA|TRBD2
TGCGCCAGCAGCAACAGCGGGGGAACCTACGAGCAGTACTTC
CASSNSGGTYEQYF
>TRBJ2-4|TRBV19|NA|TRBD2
TGTGCCAGTAGTAGGACTAGCGGGGGCACTAAAAACATTCAGTACTTC
CASSRTSGGTKNIQYF
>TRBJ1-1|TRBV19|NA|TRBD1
TGTGCCAGTACCGAGGGACAGGGGCGAACTGAAGCTTTCTTT
CASTEGQGRTEAFF